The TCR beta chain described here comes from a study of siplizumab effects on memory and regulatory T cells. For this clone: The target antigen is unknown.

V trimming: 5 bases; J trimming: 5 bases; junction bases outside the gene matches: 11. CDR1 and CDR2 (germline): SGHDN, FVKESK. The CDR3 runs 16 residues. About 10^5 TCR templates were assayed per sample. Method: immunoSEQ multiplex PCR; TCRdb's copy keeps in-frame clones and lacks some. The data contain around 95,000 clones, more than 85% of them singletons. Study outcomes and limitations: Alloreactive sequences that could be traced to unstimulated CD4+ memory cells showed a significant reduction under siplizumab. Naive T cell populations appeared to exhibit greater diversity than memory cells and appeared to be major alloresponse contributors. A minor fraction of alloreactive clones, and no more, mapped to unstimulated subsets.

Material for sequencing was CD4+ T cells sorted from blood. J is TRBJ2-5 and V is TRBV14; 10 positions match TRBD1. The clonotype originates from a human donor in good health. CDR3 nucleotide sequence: TGTGCCAGCAGCACCGGACAGGGGGTTTTAACGGAGACCCAGTACTTC. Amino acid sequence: CASSTGQGVLTETQYF. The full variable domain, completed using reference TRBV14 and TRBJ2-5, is EAGVTQFPSHSVIEKGQTVTLRCDPISGHDNLYWYRRVMGKEIKFLLHFVKESKQDESGMPNNRFLAERTGGTYSTLKVQPAELEDSGVYFCASSTGQGVLTETQYFGPGTRLLVL.